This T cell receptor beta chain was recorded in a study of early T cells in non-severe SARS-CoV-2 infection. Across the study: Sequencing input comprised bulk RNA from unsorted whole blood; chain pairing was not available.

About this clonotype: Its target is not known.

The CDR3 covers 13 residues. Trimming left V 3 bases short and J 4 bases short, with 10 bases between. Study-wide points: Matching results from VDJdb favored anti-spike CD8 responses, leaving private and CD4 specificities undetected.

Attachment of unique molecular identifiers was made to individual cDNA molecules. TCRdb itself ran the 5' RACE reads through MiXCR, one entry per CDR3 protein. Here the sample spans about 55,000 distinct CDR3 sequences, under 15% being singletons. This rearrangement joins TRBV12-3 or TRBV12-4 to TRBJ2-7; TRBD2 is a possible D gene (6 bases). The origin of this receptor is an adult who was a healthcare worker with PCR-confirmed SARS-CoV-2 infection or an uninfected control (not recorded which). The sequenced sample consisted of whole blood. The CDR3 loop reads CASSFGTPYEQYF. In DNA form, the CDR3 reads TGTGCCAGCAGTTTCGGGACTCCGTACGAGCAGTACTTC.